A single sample gave rise to the 25 T cell receptor beta chains below, sequenced in a study of post-analysis software for immune sequencing data. Overall study results and limits: Elevated frequency relative to controls characterized several TRBV segments in patients, TRBV5-6, TRBV5-1 and TRBV20-1 among them.

TCR beta libraries were prepared from cDNA with unique molecular identifiers. TCRdb re-derived calls from the PCR reads in MiXCR, one entry per CDR3 protein. The sample holds roughly 870,000 distinct CDR3 sequences; around 53% are singletons and the top ten take approximately 4.4%. These receptors have no identified antigens. The sample taken for sequencing was blood. The receptors here all came from a girl between 5 and 17 years old with multiple sclerosis.

This clonotype was detected only a few times. The chain carries TRBV14 and TRBJ2-7; D perhaps matches TRBD1 (5 bases). The CDR3 runs 13 residues. CDR1 is SGHDN and CDR2 is FVKESK in the germline V gene. The V and J ends lost 2 bases and 4 bases respectively, with 9 bases between them. The CDR3 here is CASSQRGQYEQYF. The CDR3 coding sequence is TGTGCCAGCAGCCAAAGGGGCCAATACGAGCAGTACTTC.

This clonotype was seen a handful of times. This chain uses TRBV3-1 with TRBJ2-4; TRBD1 might be the D (6 bases). The CDR3 totals 12 residues. V was cut by 5 bases and J by 13 bases, with 15 bases left in between. Germline V gene lookup returns CDR1 LGHDT and CDR2 YNNKEL (reference sequence). The CDR3 sequence: CASSSTGMGQYF. The CDR3 bases are TGTGCCAGCAGCTCAACAGGGATGGGGCAGTACTTC.

The chain couples TRBV4-2 to TRBJ1-2, with a weak D call TRBD1 (5 bases). CDR1 and CDR2 (germline): LGHNA, YNFKEQ. CDR3 size: 16 residues. V was trimmed by 3 bases and J by 5 bases, leaving 19 bases between them. CDR3 in amino acids: CASSQSHDDSGYGYTF. The CDR3 region has the DNA TGTGCCAGCAGCCAGTCCCATGACGACAGCGGGTATGGCTACACCTTC.

This clonotype has only a few counts. The chain has TRBV10-3 and TRBJ2-7; the match to TRBD1 covers 11 bases. Unmatched junction bases numbered 4, after V lost 0 bases and J lost 6 bases. Per germline, CDR1 ENHRY and CDR2 SYGVKD. The length of the CDR3 is 15 residues. The CDR3 here is CAISESDRGRSEQYF. The DNA of the CDR3 is TGTGCCATCAGTGAGTCGGACAGGGGGCGAAGCGAGCAGTACTTC.

This clonotype was seen a handful of times. This chain uses TRBV27 with TRBJ2-1; 11 nucleotides align to TRBD1. There are 15 residues in the CDR3. The germline CDR1 and CDR2 sequences are MNHEY and SMNVEV (reference sequence). The ends lost 6 bases at V and 7 bases at J; junction bases unmatched: 8. Written as DNA, the CDR3 is TGTGCCAGCAGCTCGGACAGGGGGCCCACGAATGAGCAGTTCTTC. It codes for CASSSDRGPTNEQFF.

V gene TRBV6-5 combines with J gene TRBJ1-1, with 9 bases that match TRBD1. Germline CDR1 MNHEY, CDR2 SVGAGI. This CDR3 is built from 13 residues. The V gene end was trimmed by 6 bases and the J gene end by 4 bases; junction bases not matched to a gene: 3. The CDR3 DNA follows: TGTGCCAGCAGGGACAGGGGATTCACTGAAGCTTTCTTT. It encodes CASRDRGFTEAFF.

The rearrangement joins TRBV5-1 to TRBJ2-3; D may be TRBD2 (8 bases). The germline V and J ends were trimmed by 0 bases and 1 base, with 18 bases remaining between them. Per germline, CDR1 SGHRS and CDR2 YFSETQ. The CDR3 length is 18 residues. The CDR3 bases are TGCGCCAGCAGCTTGGCCCCGACAGGGCGGGAGGGCACAGATACGCAGTATTTT. This gives the protein CASSLAPTGREGTDTQYF.

This clonotype was detected only a few times. The chain recombines TRBV20-1 with TRBJ2-1, with D maybe TRBD1 (6 bases). V was trimmed by 0 bases and J by 1 base, leaving 13 bases between them. Germline CDR1 is DFQATT and CDR2 is SNEGSKA (reference sequence). The CDR3 has 16 amino acids. This chain's CDR3 is CSARDGVGTSYNEQFF. The CDR3, as DNA: TGCAGTGCTAGAGATGGGGTGGGGACATCCTACAATGAGCAGTTCTTC.

In DNA form, the CDR3 reads TGCAGTGTACAAGGGGACCCTTCCAATGAGCAGTTCTTC. It codes for CSVQGDPSNEQFF. The rearrangement uses TRBV20-1 and TRBJ2-1; D possibly uses TRBD1 or TRBD2 (5 bases each). The V and J ends lost 7 bases and 6 bases respectively, with 16 bases between them. CDR1 and CDR2 from the germline V gene are DFQATT and SNEGSKA (reference sequence). This CDR3 spans 13 amino acids.

The chain combines TRBV6-6 with TRBJ2-5; 8 bases line up with TRBD2. This CDR3 contains 16 residues. CDR1 and CDR2 from the germline V gene are MNHNY and SVGAGI (reference sequence). The ends lost 5 bases at V and 1 base at J; junction bases unmatched: 9. The CDR3 DNA sequence: TGTGCCAGCAGTCCTGGACTAGCTTCCCTCCAAGAGACCCAGTACTTC. Amino acid sequence: CASSPGLASLQETQYF.

The rearrangement links TRBV20-1 to TRBJ2-7, with D possibly being TRBD1 or TRBD2 (6 bases each). Germline CDR1 reads DFQATT; CDR2 reads SNEGSKA (reference sequence). This CDR3 is built from 12 residues. The CDR3 spells CSLGGGSYEQYF. The CDR3, as DNA: TGCAGCCTAGGAGGGGGATCCTACGAGCAGTACTTC.

V gene TRBV19 combines with J gene TRBJ1-1; weak D call: TRBD1 (5 bases). CDR3 length equals 13 residues. CDR1 LNHDA and CDR2 SQIVND come from the germline V gene (reference sequence). Trimming cost V 7 bases and J 1 base, with 10 bases left between them. CDR3 coding DNA: TGTGCCAGTAATACGGGGCAGAACACTGAAGCTTTCTTT. It is translated as CASNTGQNTEAFF.

The table lists this clonotype with a few counts. The chain combines TRBV7-2 with TRBJ2-7, with TRBD2 matching 9 bases. Trimming at V came to 1 base and at J to 4 bases, leaving 8 bases not matched to a gene. This CDR3 region has 16 residues. CDR1 is SGHTA, CDR2 FQGNSA, per germline. CDR3 in DNA: TGTGCCAGCAGCTTAGACCTTAGTAGCGGGGGTTACGAGCAGTACTTC. Its protein product is CASSLDLSSGGYEQYF.

This clonotype has more than one count but fewer than ten. V is TRBV5-1 and J is TRBJ2-5; D may be TRBD1 (6 bases). The CDR3 length is 14 residues. V gave up 0 bases and J gave up 3 bases, with 9 bases separating them. The V gene's germline CDR1 is SGHRS and CDR2 YFSETQ. The CDR3 DNA reads TGCGCCAGCAGCTTGGTGGGGGCCAAAGAGACCCAGTACTTC. Protein sequence: CASSLVGAKETQYF.

This clonotype was counted between two and nine times. The chain is built from TRBV11-2 and TRBJ2-1; 7 nucleotides align to TRBD2. Germline-derived CDR1 and CDR2 are SGHAT and FQNNGV. Trimming took 5 bases from V and 9 from J; bases not matched to a gene: 16. CDR3 size: 16 residues. Here the CDR3 reads CASSPYARESISEQFF. Here the CDR3 DNA reads TGTGCCAGCAGCCCCTATGCGCGGGAGAGTATTAGTGAGCAGTTCTTC.

This clonotype was observed a single time. The rearrangement uses TRBV9 and TRBJ2-1, with a tentative D call TRBD1 (5 bases). This CDR3 is 18 amino acids long. V dropped 4 bases and J dropped 0 bases, with 20 bases sitting between them. CDR1 is SGDLS and CDR2 is YYNGEE in the germline V gene. This CDR3 is CASSLPEWGGPSYNEQFF. As DNA, the CDR3 is TGTGCCAGCAGCTTACCTGAATGGGGCGGCCCCTCCTACAATGAGCAGTTCTTC.

This clonotype was observed a handful of times. This chain uses TRBV20-1 with TRBJ2-1; perhaps D is TRBD1 or TRBD2 (5 bases each). The germline CDR1 and CDR2 sequences are DFQATT and SNEGSKA (reference sequence). The CDR3 is 13 residues long. V was cut by 6 bases and J by 8 bases, with 17 bases left in between. The CDR3 bases are TGCAGTGCAGGAACAGGCCCCGGGGATGAGCAGTTCTTC. Its translation is CSAGTGPGDEQFF.

This clonotype was seen a single time. V is TRBV10-3 and J is TRBJ2-1; 9 positions match TRBD2. The V gene's germline CDR1 is ENHRY and CDR2 SYGVKD. J gave up 7 bases and V 8 bases, and 12 bases lay outside the gene matches. The CDR3 consists of 15 residues. The CDR3 loop is CAIGRSSGDGNEQFF. Written as DNA, the CDR3 is TGTGCCATCGGGAGGTCTAGCGGGGACGGTAATGAGCAGTTCTTC.

This chain's CDR3 is CSARDDRGPPYEQYF. The CDR3 DNA is TGCAGTGCTAGAGACGACAGGGGCCCCCCCTACGAGCAGTACTTC. This sequence joins TRBV20-1 and TRBJ2-5; 8 bases line up with TRBD1. Near its end, the DNA agrees better with TRBJ2-7, so the J call may be wrong. Germline-derived CDR1 and CDR2 are DFQATT and SNEGSKA (reference sequence). The CDR3 length is 15 residues.

There are a few counts of this clonotype. The V gene is TRBV6-1, the J gene TRBJ2-7; 7 positions match TRBD2. CDR3 size: 14 residues. J gave up 0 bases and V 8 bases, and 7 bases lay outside the gene matches. In germline, CDR1 is MNHNS, CDR2 SASEGT. Here the CDR3 reads CASLRGWNSYEQYF. CDR3 nucleotides: TGTGCCAGCTTGCGGGGGTGGAACTCCTACGAGCAGTACTTC.

V and J are TRBV6-5 and TRBJ2-7; maybe TRBD1 (6 bases). V was clipped by 5 bases and J by 4 bases, with 15 bases between them. CDR3 length equals 14 residues. CDR1 and CDR2 from the germline V gene are MNHEY and SVGAGI. DNA of the CDR3: TGTGCCAGCAGTGACCCCTACAGGGCATACGAGCAGTACTTC. Translation: CASSDPYRAYEQYF.

The chain carries TRBV25-1 and TRBJ2-1; maybe TRBD2 (6 bases). The CDR3 is 12 residues long. Germline V CDR1 and CDR2: MGHDK, SYGVNS. The V end was cut by 7 bases, the J end by 8 bases, with 12 bases between. CDR3 protein: CASTEGGHEQFF. In DNA form, the CDR3 reads TGTGCCAGCACGGAGGGAGGTCATGAGCAGTTCTTC.

The rearrangement links TRBV15 to TRBJ2-1; 14 bases map to TRBD2. The CDR3 length is 17 residues. The V and J ends lost 3 bases and 7 bases, in that order; junction bases with no gene match: 8. Germline V gene sequence: CDR1 LNHNV, CDR2 YYDKDF (reference sequence). In DNA form, the CDR3 reads TGTGCCACCAGCAGCGGACCGGGACTAGCGGGAGAAAATGAGCAGTTCTTC. This encodes CATSSGPGLAGENEQFF.

Points on this clonotype: Germline and junction disagree at one end, which may indicate a read error. The chain joins TRBV3-1 to TRBJ1-2, with D perhaps matching TRBD1 (6 bases). The CDR3 is 17 residues long. Germline assignment: CDR1 LGHDT and CDR2 YNNKEL (reference sequence). CDR3 region: CASSLRGGQKANYGCTF. The CDR3 coding sequence is TGTGCCAGCAGCCTGAGGGGGGGGCAGAAAGCTAACTATGGCTGCACCTTC.

The rearrangement uses TRBV7-2 and TRBJ2-1; 11 nucleotides agree with TRBD2. The germline gives CDR1 SGHTA, CDR2 FQGNSA. The trim removed 1 base at V and 5 bases at J, leaving 7 bases unmatched. CDR3 length: 17 amino acids. The CDR3 DNA is TGTGCCAGCAGCTTAGTAGCGGGAGGGCCGAAACACAATGAGCAGTTCTTC. Protein sequence: CASSLVAGGPKHNEQFF.